The rows below give T cell receptor beta chains drawn from one sample of a study of T cells in localized non-small cell lung cancer. Here immunoSEQ multiplex PCR was the method, and the copy in TCRdb shows in-frame clones only, minus some. The table has about 52,000 clones, about 87% seen once. The specimen comprised PBMCs, sampled before any cancer treatment. The receptors come from a female donor with stage II lung adenocarcinoma. The CDR3 runs from the conserved cysteine through the conserved F or W. D genes are given only for firm matches.

d_call j_call v_call cdr3_aa
TRBD2 TRBJ2-5 TRBV7-9 CASSRARLAGGQETQYF
. TRBJ1-5 TRBV18 CASSLDLPGHGPMSQHF
TRBD1 TRBJ1-2 TRBV5-4 CASSRPSVTGEYGYTF
. TRBJ1-2 TRBV5-8 CASSGALNYGYTF
TRBD2 TRBJ2-7 TRBV6-5 CASRKAGGGYEQYF
. TRBJ2-2 TRBV5-1 CASSLGSGYGELFF
TRBD2 TRBJ2-1 TRBV7-9 CASRLAGGTYNEQFF
. TRBJ2-5 TRBV5-1 CASSLTSLQGETQYF
. TRBJ1-3 TRBV7-6 CASSLDQGSGNTIYF
. TRBJ2-3 TRBV19 CASSMTSPPDTQYF
TRBD1 TRBJ1-4 TRBV13 CASSWGQGTEKLFF
. TRBJ1-3 TRBV19 CASSVAPEGYGNTIYF
. TRBJ1-5 TRBV11-2 CASSISRGGQPQHF
. TRBJ2-1 TRBV30 CAWSYAVAVGPGEQFF
. TRBJ2-3 TRBV10-3 CAISDSTWWAGDTQYF
. TRBJ1-4 TRBV25-1 CASSDPGEGTNEKLFF
. TRBJ2-5 TRBV30 CAWSTGTAPGGGETQYF
. TRBJ2-5 TRBV5-1 CATTTGVGKTQYF
. TRBJ2-3 TRBV5-1 CASSLGGDEADTQYF
. TRBJ1-1 TRBV7-6 CASSLDSKPNTEAFF
. TRBJ2-7 TRBV6-1 CASSLKSSSYEQYF
. TRBJ2-2 TRBV19 CASRSGTKNTGELFF
TRBD1 TRBJ1-2 TRBV7-9 CASSLEDGTGGYTF
TRBD2 TRBJ2-3 TRBV15 CATSKLAGKGGDTQYF
. TRBJ1-4 TRBV5-6 CASSFRSIQEENEKLFF
TRBD1 TRBJ2-2 TRBV18 CASSLSGTGGRGELFF
TRBD1 TRBJ1-1 TRBV7-2 CASSLMARQGKAFF
TRBD1 TRBJ2-2 TRBV27 CASSWTGLDTGELFF
TRBD1 TRBJ1-2 TRBV19 CASSMGNRGYGYTF
. TRBJ2-1 TRBV27 CASRPDSLGYNEQFF
. TRBJ1-2 TRBV15 CATSSGQLLSGYTF
TRBD2 TRBJ2-1 TRBV19 CASSPVGSGGYRGELF
. TRBJ1-1 TRBV18 CASSPLLALWRPNTEAFF
TRBD2 TRBJ2-7 TRBV5-1 CASSNNPRGGTYEQYF
. TRBJ1-2 TRBV9 CASSVEEEMYYGYTF
. TRBJ1-1 TRBV18 CASSVTLNTEAFF
TRBD1 TRBJ2-7 TRBV19 CASSTGQGPYEQYF
. TRBJ1-2 TRBV6-1 CASSEAGDMGGYTF
TRBD2 TRBJ2-5 TRBV9 CASSPPTVAGGQETQYF
. TRBJ1-1 TRBV27 CASTPRWGKAFF
TRBD2 TRBJ2-2 TRBV27 CASSTWTSWSGGELFF
. TRBJ1-1 TRBV5-6 CASSLAWGLEDAIAFF
. TRBJ2-2 TRBV30 CAWSVSANTGELFF
. TRBJ1-1 TRBV11-2 CASSLGEGMNTEAFF
. TRBJ1-5 TRBV7-6 CASSAGSGQPQHF
. TRBJ1-1 TRBV6-5 CASSRGNTEAFF
. TRBJ2-1 TRBV15 CATSRGYSSNEQFF